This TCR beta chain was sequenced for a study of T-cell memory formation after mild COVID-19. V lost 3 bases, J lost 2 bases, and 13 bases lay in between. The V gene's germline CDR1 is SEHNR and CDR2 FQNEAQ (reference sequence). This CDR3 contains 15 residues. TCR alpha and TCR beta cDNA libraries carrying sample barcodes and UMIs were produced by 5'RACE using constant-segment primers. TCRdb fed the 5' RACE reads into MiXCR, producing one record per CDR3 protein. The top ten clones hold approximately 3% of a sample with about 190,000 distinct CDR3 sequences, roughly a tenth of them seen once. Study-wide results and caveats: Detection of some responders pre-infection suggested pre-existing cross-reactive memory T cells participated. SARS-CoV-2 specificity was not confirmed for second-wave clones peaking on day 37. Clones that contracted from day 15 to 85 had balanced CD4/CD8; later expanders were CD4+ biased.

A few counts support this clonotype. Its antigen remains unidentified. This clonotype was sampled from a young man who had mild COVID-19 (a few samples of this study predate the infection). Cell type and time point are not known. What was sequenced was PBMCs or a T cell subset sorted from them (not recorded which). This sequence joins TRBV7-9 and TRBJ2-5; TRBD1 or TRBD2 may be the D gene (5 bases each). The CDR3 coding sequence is TGTGCCAGCAGCTTCTGGGGCCTAGCTCAAGAGACCCAGTACTTC. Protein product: CASSFWGLAQETQYF. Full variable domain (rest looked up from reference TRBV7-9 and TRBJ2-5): DTGVSQNPRHKITKRGQNVTFRCDPISEHNRLYWYRQTLGQGPEFLTYFQNEAQLEKSRLLSDRFSAERPKGSFSTLEIQRTEQGDSAMYLCASSFWGLAQETQYFGPGTRLLVL.